The T cell receptor beta chain described here comes from a study of blood T cells in healthy people across ages. The use of a sample-barcoded 5' primer and a J-beta primer mix characterized a second PCR of roughly 7 to 11 cycles. MiXCR, run by TCRdb on the 5' RACE reads, gives a single entry per CDR3 protein. The sample shows approximately 580,000 distinct CDR3 sequences, under 30% of them seen only once. The CDR3 has 15 residues. Trimming at V came to 5 bases and at J to 7 bases, leaving 7 bases not matched to a gene. These same data were also listed under a study on T cells of mothers and their children.

The sequence came from a boy aged 5-17 years in good health. The source material was blood. The rearrangement links TRBV12-3 or TRBV12-4 to TRBJ1-4; TRBD1 matches 10 bases. The CDR3: CASSGGQGRSEKLFF. DNA for the CDR3: TGTGCCAGCAGTGGGGGACAGGGGAGAAGTGAAAAACTGTTTTTT.